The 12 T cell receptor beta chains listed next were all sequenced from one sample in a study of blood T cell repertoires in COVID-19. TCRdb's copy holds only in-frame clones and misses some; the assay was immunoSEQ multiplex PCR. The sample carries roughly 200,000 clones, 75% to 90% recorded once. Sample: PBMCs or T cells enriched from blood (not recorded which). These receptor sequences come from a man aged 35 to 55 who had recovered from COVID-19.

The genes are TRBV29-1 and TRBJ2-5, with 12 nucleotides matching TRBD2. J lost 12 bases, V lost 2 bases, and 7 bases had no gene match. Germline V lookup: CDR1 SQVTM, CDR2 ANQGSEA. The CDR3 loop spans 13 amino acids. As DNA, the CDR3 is TGCAGCGTTGAAACCCGACTAGCGGGAGCCAAGTACTTC. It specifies CSVETRLAGAKYF.

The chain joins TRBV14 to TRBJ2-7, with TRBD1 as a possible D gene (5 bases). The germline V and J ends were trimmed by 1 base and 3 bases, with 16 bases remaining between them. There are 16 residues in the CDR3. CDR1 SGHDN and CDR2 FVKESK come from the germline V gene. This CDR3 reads CASSQGWLGRDYEQYF. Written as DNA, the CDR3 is TGTGCCAGCAGCCAAGGGTGGCTGGGCAGGGACTACGAGCAGTACTTC. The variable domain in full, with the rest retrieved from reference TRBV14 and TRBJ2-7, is EAGVTQFPSHSVIEKGQTVTLRCDPISGHDNLYWYRRVMGKEIKFLLHFVKESKQDESGMPNNRFLAERTGGTYSTLKVQPAELEDSGVYFCASSQGWLGRDYEQYFGPGTRLTVT.

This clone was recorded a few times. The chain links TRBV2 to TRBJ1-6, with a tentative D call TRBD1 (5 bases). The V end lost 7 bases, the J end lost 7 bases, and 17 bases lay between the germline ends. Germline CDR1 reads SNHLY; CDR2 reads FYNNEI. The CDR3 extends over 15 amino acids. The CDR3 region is CASNPEAGRNSPLHF. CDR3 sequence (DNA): TGTGCCAGCAATCCTGAAGCGGGGCGGAATTCACCCCTCCACTTT.

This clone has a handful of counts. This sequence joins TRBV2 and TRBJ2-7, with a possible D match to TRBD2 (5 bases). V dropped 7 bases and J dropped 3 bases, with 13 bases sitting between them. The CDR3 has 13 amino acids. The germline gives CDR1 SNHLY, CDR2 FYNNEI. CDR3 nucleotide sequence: TGTGCCAGCACAGAGGCTAGCCGCTACGAGCAGTACTTC. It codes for CASTEASRYEQYF.

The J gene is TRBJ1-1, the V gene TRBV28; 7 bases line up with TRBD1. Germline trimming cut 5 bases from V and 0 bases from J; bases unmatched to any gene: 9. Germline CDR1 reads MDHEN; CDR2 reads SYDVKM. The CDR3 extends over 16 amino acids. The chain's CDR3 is CASSDYRGILNTEAFF. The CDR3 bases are TGTGCCAGCAGTGATTACAGGGGAATCTTGAACACTGAAGCTTTCTTT.

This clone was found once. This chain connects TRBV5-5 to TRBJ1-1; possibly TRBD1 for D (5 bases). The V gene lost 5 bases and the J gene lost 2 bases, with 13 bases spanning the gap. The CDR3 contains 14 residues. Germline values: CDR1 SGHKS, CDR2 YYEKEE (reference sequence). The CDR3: CASRRGPLNTEAFF. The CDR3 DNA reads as TGTGCCAGCAGGCGGGGACCTCTTAACACTGAAGCTTTCTTT.

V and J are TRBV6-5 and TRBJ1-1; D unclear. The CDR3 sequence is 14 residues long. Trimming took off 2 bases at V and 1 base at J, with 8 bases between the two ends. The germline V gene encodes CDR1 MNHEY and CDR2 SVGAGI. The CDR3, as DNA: TGTGCCAGCAGTTACGATGAGAGGAACACTGAAGCTTTCTTT. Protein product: CASSYDERNTEAFF.

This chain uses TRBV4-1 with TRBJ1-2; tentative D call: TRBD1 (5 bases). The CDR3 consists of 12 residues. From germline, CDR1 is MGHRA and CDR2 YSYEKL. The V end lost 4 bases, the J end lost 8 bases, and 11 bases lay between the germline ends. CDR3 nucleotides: TGCGCCAGCAGCCCAGGGAAGCGAGGCTACACCTTC. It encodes CASSPGKRGYTF.

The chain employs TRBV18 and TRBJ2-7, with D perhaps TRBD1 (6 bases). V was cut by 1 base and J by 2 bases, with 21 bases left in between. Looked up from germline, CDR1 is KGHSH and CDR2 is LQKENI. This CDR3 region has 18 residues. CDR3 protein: CASSPRERIRTATYEQYF. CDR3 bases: TGTGCCAGCTCACCACGGGAGAGGATTAGGACAGCGACCTACGAGCAGTACTTC.

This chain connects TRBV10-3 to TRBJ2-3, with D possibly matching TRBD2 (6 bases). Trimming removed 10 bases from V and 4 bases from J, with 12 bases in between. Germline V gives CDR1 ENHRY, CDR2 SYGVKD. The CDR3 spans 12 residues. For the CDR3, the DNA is TGTGCCACCGCGGAGGGCGCAGATACGCAGTATTTT. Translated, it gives CATAEGADTQYF.

CDR3 loop: CASVRGRSSYEQYF. The CDR3 DNA reads TGTGCCAGTGTCCGCGGGAGGAGCTCCTACGAGCAGTACTTC. The chain uses TRBV6-6 and TRBJ2-7, with 8 bases lining up with TRBD2. This CDR3 is 14 amino acids long. V lost 9 bases, J lost 0 bases, and 7 bases stayed unmatched. Germline V gives CDR1 MNHNY, CDR2 SVGAGI (reference sequence).

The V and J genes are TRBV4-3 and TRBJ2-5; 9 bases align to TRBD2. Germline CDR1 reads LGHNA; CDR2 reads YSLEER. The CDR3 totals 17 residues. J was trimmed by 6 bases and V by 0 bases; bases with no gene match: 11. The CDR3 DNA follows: TGCGCCAGCAGCCAAGATAGCACTAGCGGGTTTCAGAAGACCCAGTACTTC. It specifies CASSQDSTSGFQKTQYF.